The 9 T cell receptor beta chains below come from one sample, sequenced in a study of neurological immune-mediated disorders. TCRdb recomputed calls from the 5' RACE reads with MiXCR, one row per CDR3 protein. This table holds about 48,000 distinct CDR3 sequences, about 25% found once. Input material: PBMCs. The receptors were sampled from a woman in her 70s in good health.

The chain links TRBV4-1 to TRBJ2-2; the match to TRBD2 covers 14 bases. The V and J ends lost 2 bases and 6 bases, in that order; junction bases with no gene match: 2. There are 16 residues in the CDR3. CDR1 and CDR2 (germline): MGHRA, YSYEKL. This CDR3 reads CASSQKTSGGAGELFF. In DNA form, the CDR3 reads TGCGCCAGCAGCCAAAAGACTAGCGGGGGGGCCGGGGAGCTGTTTTTT.

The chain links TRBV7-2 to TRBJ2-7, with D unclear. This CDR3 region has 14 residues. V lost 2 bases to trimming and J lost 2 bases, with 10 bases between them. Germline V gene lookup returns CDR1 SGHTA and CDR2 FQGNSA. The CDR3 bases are TGTGCCAGCAGCTTAACTACGGAGACCTACGAGCAGTACTTC. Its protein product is CASSLTTETYEQYF.

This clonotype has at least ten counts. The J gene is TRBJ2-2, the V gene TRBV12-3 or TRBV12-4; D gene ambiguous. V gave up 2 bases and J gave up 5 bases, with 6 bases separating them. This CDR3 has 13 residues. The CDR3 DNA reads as TGTGCCAGCAGTTTATTTGGAACCGGGGAGCTGTTTTTT. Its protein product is CASSLFGTGELFF.

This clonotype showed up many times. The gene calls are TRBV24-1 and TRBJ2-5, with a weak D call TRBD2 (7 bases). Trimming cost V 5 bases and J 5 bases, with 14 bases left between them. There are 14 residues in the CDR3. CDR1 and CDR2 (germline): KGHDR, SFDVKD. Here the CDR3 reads CATSAHGGRETQYF. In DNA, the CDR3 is TGTGCCACCAGTGCCCACGGGGGGCGGGAGACCCAGTACTTC.

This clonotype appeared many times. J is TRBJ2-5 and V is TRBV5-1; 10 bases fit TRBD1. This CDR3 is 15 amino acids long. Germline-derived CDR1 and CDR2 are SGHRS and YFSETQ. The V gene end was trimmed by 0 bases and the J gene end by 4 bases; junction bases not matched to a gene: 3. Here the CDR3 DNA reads TGCGCCAGCAGCTTGGATGGGACAGGGGCAGAGACCCAGTACTTC. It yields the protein CASSLDGTGAETQYF.

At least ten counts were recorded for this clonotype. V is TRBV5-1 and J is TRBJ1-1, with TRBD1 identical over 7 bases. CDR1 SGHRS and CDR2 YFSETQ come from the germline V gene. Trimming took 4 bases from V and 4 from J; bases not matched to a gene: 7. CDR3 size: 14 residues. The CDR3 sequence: CASSAGQPGTEAFF. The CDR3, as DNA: TGCGCCAGCAGCGCGGGACAGCCGGGCACTGAAGCTTTCTTT.

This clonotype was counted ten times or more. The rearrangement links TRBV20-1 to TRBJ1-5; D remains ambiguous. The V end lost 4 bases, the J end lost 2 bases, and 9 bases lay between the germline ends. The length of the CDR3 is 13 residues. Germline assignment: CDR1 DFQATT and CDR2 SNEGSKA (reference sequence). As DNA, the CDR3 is TGCAGTGCTATACGTCAGGGCAATCAGCCCCAGCATTTT. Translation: CSAIRQGNQPQHF.

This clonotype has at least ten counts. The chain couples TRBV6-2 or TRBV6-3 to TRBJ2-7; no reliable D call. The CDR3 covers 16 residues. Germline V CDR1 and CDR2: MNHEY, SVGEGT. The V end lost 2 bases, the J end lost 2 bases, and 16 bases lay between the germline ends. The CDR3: CASSYGDFRSPYEQYF. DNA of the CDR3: TGTGCCAGCAGTTACGGGGATTTCAGGTCACCCTACGAGCAGTACTTC.

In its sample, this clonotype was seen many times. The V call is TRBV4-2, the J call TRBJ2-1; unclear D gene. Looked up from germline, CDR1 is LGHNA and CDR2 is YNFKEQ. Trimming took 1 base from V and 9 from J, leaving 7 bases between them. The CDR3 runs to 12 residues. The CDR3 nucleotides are TGTGCCAGCAGCCAAGGACTGGGTGAGCAGTTCTTC. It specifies CASSQGLGEQFF.